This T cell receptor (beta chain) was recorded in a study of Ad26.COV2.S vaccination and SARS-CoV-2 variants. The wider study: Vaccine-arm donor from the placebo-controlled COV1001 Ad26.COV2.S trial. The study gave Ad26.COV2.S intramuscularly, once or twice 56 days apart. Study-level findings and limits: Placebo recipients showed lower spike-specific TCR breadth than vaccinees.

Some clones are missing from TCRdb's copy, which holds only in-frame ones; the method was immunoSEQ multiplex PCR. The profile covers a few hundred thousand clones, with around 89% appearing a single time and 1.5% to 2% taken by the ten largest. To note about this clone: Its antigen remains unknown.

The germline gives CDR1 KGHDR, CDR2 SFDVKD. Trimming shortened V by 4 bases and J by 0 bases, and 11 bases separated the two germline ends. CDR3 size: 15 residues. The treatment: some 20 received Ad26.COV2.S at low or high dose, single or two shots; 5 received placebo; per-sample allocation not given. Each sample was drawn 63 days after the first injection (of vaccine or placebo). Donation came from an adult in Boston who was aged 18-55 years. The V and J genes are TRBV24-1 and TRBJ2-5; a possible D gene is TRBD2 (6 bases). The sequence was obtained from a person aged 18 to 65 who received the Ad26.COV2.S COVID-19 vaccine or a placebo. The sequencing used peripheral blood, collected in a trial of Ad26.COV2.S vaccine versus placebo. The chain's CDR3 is CATSDSGAYQETQYF. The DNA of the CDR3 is TGTGCCACCAGTGACTCGGGAGCGTACCAAGAGACCCAGTACTTC.